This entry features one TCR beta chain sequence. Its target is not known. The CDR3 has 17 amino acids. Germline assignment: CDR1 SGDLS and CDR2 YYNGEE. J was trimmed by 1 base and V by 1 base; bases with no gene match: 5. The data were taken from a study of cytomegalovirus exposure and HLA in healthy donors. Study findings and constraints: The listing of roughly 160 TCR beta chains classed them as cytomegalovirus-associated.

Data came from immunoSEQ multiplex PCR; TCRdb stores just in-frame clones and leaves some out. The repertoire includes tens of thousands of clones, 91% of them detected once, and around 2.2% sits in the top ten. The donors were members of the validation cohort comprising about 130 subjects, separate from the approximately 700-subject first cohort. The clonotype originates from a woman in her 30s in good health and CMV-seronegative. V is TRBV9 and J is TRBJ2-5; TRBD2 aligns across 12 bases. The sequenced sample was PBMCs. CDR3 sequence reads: CASSVSASGRAQETQYF. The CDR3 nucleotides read TGTGCCAGCAGCGTATCCGCTAGCGGGAGGGCCCAAGAGACCCAGTACTTC.